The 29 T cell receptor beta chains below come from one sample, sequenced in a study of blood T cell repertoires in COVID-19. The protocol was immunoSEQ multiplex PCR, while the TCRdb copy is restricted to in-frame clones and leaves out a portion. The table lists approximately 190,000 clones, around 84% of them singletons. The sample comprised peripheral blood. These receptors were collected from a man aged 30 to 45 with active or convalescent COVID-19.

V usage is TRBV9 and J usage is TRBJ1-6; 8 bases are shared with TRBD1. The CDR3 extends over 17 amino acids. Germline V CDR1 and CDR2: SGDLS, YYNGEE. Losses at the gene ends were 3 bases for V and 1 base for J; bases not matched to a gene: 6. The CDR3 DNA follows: TGTGCCAGCAGCGCCGATCAGGGGGCTTCCTATAATTCACCCCTCCACTTT. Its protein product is CASSADQGASYNSPLHF.

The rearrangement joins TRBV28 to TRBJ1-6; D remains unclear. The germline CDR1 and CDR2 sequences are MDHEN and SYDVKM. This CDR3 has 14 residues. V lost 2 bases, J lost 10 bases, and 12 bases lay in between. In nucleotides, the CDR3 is TGTGCCAGCAGTTTAGGGCCGGAGGCCTCACCCCTCCACTTT. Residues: CASSLGPEASPLHF.

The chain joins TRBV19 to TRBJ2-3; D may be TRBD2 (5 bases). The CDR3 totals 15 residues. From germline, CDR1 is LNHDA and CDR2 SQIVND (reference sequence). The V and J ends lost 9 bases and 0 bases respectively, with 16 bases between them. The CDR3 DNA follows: TGTGCCAGCACTCTAGCAGCAGCTAGCACAGATACGCAGTATTTT. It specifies CASTLAAASTDTQYF.

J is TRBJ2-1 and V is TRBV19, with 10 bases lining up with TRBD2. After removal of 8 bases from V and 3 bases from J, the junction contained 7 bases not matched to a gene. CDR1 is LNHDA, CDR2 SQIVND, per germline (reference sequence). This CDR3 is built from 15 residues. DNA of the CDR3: TGTGCCAGTGCGCCCCTAGCGGGAGTCTACAATGAGCAGTTCTTC. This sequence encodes CASAPLAGVYNEQFF.

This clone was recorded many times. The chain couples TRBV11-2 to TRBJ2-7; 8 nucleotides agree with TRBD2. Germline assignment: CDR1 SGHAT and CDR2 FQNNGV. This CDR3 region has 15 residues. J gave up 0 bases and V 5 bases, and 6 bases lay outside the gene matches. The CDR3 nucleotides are TGTGCCAGCAGCCCCACGGGGGGGGGCTCCTACGAGCAGTACTTC. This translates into CASSPTGGGSYEQYF.

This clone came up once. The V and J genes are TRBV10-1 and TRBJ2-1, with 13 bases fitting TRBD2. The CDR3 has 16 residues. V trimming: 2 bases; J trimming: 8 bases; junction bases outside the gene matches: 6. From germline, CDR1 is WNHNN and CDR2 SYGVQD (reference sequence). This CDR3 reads CASSEPGLAGAHEQFF. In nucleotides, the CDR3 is TGCGCCAGCAGTGAGCCTGGACTAGCGGGAGCCCATGAGCAGTTCTTC.

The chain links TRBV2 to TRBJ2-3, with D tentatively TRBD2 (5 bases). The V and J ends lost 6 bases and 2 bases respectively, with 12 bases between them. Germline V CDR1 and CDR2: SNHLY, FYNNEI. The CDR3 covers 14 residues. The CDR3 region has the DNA TGTGCCAGCAGCGCCGGGAACCCCACAGATACGCAGTATTTT. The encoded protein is CASSAGNPTDTQYF.

The CDR3 DNA sequence: TGCGCCAGCAGCCGAGCCGGGACTAGCGGGAGCACCTACAATGAGCAGTTCTTC. It codes for CASSRAGTSGSTYNEQFF. The genes are TRBV4-1 and TRBJ2-1, with TRBD2 identical over 14 bases. The CDR3 length is 18 residues. V lost 4 bases to trimming and J lost 2 bases; unmatched junction nucleotides: 7. Germline V gene lookup returns CDR1 MGHRA and CDR2 YSYEKL.

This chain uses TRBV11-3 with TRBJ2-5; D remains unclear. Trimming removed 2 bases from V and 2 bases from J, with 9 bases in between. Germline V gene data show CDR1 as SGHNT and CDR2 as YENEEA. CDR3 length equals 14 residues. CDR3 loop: CASSLIPFQETQYF. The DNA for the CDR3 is TGTGCCAGCAGCTTAATCCCTTTTCAAGAGACCCAGTACTTC. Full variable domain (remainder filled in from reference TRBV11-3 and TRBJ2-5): EAGVVQSPRYKIIEKKQPVAFWCNPISGHNTLYWYLQNLGQGPELLIRYENEEAVDDSQLPKDRFSAERLKGVDSTLKIQPAELGDSAVYLCASSLIPFQETQYFGPGTRLLVL.

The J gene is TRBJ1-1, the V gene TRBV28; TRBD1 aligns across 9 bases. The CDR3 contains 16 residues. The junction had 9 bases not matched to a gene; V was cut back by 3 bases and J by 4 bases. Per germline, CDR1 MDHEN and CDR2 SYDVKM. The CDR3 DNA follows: TGTGCCAGCAGTTTGGACAGGGGTGATTTTGGCACTGAAGCTTTCTTT. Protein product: CASSLDRGDFGTEAFF.

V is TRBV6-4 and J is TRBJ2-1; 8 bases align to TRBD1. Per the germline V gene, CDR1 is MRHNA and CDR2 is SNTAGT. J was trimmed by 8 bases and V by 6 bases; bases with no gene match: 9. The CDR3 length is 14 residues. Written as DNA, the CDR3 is TGTGCCAGCAGACAGAGACAGGGGTGGGATGAGCAGTTCTTC. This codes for CASRQRQGWDEQFF.

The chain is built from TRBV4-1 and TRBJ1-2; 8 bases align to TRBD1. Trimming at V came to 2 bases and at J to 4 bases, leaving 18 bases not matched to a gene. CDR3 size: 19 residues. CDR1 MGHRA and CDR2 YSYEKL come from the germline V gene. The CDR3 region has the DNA TGCGCCAGCAGCCAACCCTGGGACAGGAAGGTAGGGGAAGGCTATGGCTACACCTTC. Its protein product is CASSQPWDRKVGEGYGYTF.

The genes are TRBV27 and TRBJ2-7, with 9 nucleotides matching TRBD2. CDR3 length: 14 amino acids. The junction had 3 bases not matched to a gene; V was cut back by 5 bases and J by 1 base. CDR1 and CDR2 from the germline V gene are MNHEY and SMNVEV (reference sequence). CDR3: CASSASGGSYEQYV. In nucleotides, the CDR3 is TGTGCCAGCAGTGCCAGCGGGGGGTCCTACGAGCAGTACGTC.

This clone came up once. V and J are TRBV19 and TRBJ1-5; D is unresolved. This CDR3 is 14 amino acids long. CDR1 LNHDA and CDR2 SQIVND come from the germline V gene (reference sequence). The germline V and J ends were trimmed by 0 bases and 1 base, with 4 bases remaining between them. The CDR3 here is CASSIDGSNQPQHF. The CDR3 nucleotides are TGTGCCAGTAGTATAGACGGGAGCAATCAGCCCCAGCATTTT.

The CDR3 nucleotides read TGCAGCGGACAGGAGAACACCGGGGAGCTGTTTTTT. The encoded protein is CSGQENTGELFF. The rearrangement uses TRBV29-1 and TRBJ2-2; TRBD1 is a possible D gene (6 bases). The CDR3 loop spans 12 amino acids. Germline V gene lookup returns CDR1 SQVTM and CDR2 ANQGSEA. V was shortened by 7 bases and J by 1 base, with 7 bases between the two germline ends.

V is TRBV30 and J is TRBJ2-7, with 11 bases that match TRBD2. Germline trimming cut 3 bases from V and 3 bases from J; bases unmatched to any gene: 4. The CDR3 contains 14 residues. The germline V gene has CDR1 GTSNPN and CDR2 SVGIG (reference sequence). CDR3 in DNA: TGTGCCTGGAGGGGACTAGCGGCTCGCTACGAGCAGTACTTC. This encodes CAWRGLAARYEQYF.

The CDR3 DNA reads as TGCAGCGTTGAAGAAATAAAGTATAGCTATGGCTACACCTTC. It specifies CSVEEIKYSYGYTF. This sequence joins TRBV29-1 and TRBJ1-2; D gene uncertain. Trimming removed 0 bases from V and 4 bases from J, with 12 bases in between. The CDR3 extends over 14 amino acids. The germline gives CDR1 SQVTM, CDR2 ANQGSEA.

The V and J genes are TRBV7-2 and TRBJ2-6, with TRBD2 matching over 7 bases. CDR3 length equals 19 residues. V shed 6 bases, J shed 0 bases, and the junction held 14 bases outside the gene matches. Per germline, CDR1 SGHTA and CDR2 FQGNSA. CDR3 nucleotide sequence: TGTGCCAGCAGGTCCTCGCTAAGCGGGGCTAGCTCTGGGGCCAACGTCCTGACTTTC. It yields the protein CASRSSLSGASSGANVLTF.

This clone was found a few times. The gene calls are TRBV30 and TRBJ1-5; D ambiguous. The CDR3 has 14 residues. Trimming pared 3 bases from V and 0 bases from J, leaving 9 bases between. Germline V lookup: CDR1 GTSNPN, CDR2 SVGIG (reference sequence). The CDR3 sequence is CAWSPGISNQPQHF. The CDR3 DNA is TGTGCCTGGAGCCCAGGAATTAGCAATCAGCCCCAGCATTTT. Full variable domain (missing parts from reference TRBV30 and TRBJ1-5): SQTIHQWPATLVQPVGSPLSLECTVEGTSNPNLYWYRQAAGRGLQLLFYSVGIGQISSEVPQNLSASRPQDRQFILSSKKLLLSDSGFYLCAWSPGISNQPQHFGDGTRLSIL.

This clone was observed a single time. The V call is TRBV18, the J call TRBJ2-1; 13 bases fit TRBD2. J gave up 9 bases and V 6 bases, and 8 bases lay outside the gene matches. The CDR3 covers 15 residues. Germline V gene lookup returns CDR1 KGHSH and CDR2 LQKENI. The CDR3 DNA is TGTGCCAGCTCCCGTCGGACTAGCGGGAGTAGTGAGCAGTTCTTC. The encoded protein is CASSRRTSGSSEQFF.

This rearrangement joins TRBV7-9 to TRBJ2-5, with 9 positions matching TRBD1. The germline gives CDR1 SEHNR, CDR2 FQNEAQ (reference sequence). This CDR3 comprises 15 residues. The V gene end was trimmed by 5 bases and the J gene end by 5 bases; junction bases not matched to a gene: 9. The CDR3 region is CASSEDTGGGETQYF. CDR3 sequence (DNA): TGTGCCAGCAGCGAAGATACAGGGGGCGGGGAGACCCAGTACTTC.

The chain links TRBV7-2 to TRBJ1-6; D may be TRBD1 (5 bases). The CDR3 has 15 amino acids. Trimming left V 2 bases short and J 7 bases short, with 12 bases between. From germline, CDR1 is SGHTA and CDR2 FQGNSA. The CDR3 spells CASSLQPGLNSPLHF. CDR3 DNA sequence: TGTGCCAGCAGCTTACAGCCAGGGCTAAATTCACCCCTCCACTTT.

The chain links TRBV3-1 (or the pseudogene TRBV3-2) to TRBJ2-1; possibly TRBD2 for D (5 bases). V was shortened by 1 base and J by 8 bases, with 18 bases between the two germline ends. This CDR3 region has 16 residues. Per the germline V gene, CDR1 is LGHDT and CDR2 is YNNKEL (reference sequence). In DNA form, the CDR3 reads TGTGCCAGCAGCCAAGCCGGTATGACGGGGAACGATGAGCAGTTCTTC. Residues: CASSQAGMTGNDEQFF.

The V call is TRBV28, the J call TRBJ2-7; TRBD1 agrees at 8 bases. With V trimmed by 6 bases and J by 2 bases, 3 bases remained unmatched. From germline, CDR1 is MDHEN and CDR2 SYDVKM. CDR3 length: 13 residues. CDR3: CASRPRGPYEQYV. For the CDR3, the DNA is TGTGCCAGCAGACCCAGGGGGCCCTACGAGCAGTACGTC.

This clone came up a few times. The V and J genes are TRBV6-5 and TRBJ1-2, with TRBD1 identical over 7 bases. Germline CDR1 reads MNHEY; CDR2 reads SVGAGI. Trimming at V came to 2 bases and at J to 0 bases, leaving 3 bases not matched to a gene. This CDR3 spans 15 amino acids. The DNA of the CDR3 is TGTGCCAGCAGTTACCGGGACAGCTCTAACTATGGCTACACCTTC. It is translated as CASSYRDSSNYGYTF.

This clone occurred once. CDR3 nucleotides: TGTGCCAGCAGCCGCAGGACAGGGGCCCTAAGTAATCAGCCCCAGCATTTT. This sequence encodes CASSRRTGALSNQPQHF. The rearrangement uses TRBV28 and TRBJ1-5; 9 bases are shared with TRBD1. The germline V gene encodes CDR1 MDHEN and CDR2 SYDVKM. V gave up 6 bases and J gave up 4 bases; unmatched junction bases: 13. The CDR3 is 17 residues long.

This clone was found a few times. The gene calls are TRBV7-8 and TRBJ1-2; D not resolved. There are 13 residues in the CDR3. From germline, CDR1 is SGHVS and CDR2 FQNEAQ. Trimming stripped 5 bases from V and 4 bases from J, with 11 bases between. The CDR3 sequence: CASSDQALYGYTF. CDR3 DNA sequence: TGTGCCAGCAGCGACCAGGCCCTCTATGGCTACACCTTC.

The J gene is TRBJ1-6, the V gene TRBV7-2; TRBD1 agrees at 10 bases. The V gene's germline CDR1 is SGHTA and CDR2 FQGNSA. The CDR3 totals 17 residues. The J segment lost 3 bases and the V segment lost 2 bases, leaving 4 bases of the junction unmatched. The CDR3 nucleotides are TGTGCCAGCAGCTTATGGGGACAGGGGAGCTATAATTCACCCCTCCACTTT. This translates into CASSLWGQGSYNSPLHF.

Here the CDR3 DNA reads TGTGCCAGCAGCTCTAGCGGGAGGGCCTCCTACGAGCAGTACTTC. Its translation is CASSSSGRASYEQYF. The V gene is TRBV5-4, the J gene TRBJ2-7, with 12 bases lining up with TRBD2. CDR3 length: 15 amino acids. In germline, CDR1 is SGHNT, CDR2 YYREEE (reference sequence). V dropped 3 bases and J dropped 0; count of bases not matched to a gene: 1.